This entry features one TCR beta chain sequence. Its specificity is not known. Regarding treatment: 10-day PBMC culture with coronavirus spike peptide pools or control peptides (ViraFEST assay). ViraFEST sequenced TCRs after peptide-pool expansion of antigen-specific T cells. Cultured CD4+ T cell DNA was sequenced using the Oncomine TCR Beta short-read assay. A single record per CDR3 protein comes from TCRdb applying MiXCR to the PCR reads. The data hold some 10,000 distinct CDR3 sequences, with roughly 45% observed a single time. CDR1 and CDR2 from the germline V gene are SGHAT and FQNNGV. Trimming left V 5 bases short and J 3 bases short, with 22 bases between. The CDR3 runs to 17 residues. The source of the sample is a study of vaccination and CD4 T cells after COVID-19. Across the whole study: The post-COVID samples were taken a median roughly 94 days after diagnosis, anywhere from 35 to 161. Post-vaccine sampling followed dose two by a median about 69 days (range 14 to 241).

General study results and limits: Nearly all convalescent vaccine-specific clones, 304 of 307, recognized only SARS-CoV-2 spike.

The receptor was isolated from a human donor who had recovered from COVID-19. The chain has TRBV11-2 and TRBJ1-2; D gene uncertain. Source material: CD4+ T cells from blood, cultured in vitro. The CDR3 loop reads CASSPLVGRLRDYGYTF. For the CDR3, the DNA is TGTGCCAGCAGCCCTCTTGTGGGAAGACTTAGAGACTATGGCTACACCTTC.